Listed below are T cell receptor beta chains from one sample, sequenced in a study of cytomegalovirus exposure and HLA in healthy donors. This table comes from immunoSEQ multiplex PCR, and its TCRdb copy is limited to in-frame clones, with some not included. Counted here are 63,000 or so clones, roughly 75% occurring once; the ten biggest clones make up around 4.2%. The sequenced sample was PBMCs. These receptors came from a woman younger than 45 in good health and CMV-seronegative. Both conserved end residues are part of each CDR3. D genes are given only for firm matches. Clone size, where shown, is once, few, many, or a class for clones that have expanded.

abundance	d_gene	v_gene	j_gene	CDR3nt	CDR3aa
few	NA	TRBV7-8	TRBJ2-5	TGTGCCAGCGCTGCGTTTGGGGGAACAGGGGGGGATCAAGAGACCCAGTACTTC	CASAAFGGTGGDQETQYF
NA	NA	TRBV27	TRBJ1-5	TGTGCCAGCAGTTTACAGGCCAATCAGCCCCAGCATTTT	CASSLQANQPQHF
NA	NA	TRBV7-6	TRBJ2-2	TGTGCCAGCAGCTTGGTAGGGGGTACGAACACCGGGGAGCTGTTTTTT	CASSLVGGTNTGELFF
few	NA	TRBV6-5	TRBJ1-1	TGTGCCAGCAGCTTCGGTCTTGAAGCTTTCTTT	CASSFGLEAFF
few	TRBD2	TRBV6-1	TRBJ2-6	TGTGCCAGCAGTGAGAAACTAGCGGGAGGGCCTGTCTGGGCCAACGTCCTGACTTTC	CASSEKLAGGPVWANVLTF
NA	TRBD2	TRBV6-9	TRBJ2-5	TGTGCGGGGGGGAGGTCACAAGCAGAGACCCAGTACTTC	CAGGRSQAETQYF
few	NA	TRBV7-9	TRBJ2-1	TGTGCCAGCAGCTTGATAAACCGGGACTCCCTAGGCGAGCAGTTCTTC	CASSLINRDSLGEQFF
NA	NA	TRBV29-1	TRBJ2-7	TGCAGCGTTACAGGACGTAGCTCCTACGAGCAGTACTTC	CSVTGRSSYEQYF
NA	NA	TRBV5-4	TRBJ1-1	TGTGCCAGCAGCGTGAAGCAACTCAAGAACACTGAAGCTTTCTTT	CASSVKQLKNTEAFF
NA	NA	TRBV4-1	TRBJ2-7	TGCGCCAGCAGCCAAGGGTCGGGGGAGGCCTACGAGCAGTACTTC	CASSQGSGEAYEQYF
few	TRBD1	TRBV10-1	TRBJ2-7	TGCGCCAGCAGTGAGGGGGGACAGGGGGGCTACGAGCAGTACTTC	CASSEGGQGGYEQYF
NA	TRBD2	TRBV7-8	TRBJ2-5	TGTGCCAGCAGCCTGAGACTAGCGGGGGGTGAGACCCAGTACTTC	CASSLRLAGGETQYF
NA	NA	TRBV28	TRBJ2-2	TGTGCCAGCAGTTTACGTATCGGGGAGCTGTTTTTT	CASSLRIGELFF
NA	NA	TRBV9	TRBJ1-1	TGTGCCAGCAGCGTAGTATCCGGAGGCACTGAAGCTTTCTTT	CASSVVSGGTEAFF
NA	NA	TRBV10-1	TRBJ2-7	TGCGCCAGCAGTCCCGGAGGACGGTCGAGCTCCTACGAGCAGTACTTC	CASSPGGRSSSYEQYF
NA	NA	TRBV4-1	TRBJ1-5	TGCGCCAGCAGCCAAGACAGGAATCAGCCCCAGCATTTT	CASSQDRNQPQHF
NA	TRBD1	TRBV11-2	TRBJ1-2	TGTGCCAGCAGCGCGGACAGGGGGGACTATGGCTACACCTTC	CASSADRGDYGYTF
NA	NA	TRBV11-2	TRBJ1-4	TGTGCCAGCAGCTTAGGAGGCAGGGAAGAAAAACTGTTTTTT	CASSLGGREEKLFF
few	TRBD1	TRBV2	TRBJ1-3	TGTGCCAGCACCCGGGGACAGGGTTTCTTCCGCTCTGGAAACACCATATATTTT	CASTRGQGFFRSGNTIYF
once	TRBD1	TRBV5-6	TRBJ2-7	TGTGCCAGCAGCGCCGGGACAGGGTACGAGCAGTACTTC	CASSAGTGYEQYF
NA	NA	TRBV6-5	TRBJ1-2	TGTGCCAGCAAGAGCTCTAACTATGGCTACACCTTC	CASKSSNYGYTF
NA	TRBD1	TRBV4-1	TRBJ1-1	TGCGCCAGCAGCCATGGACGACAGGGGTATGCTGAAGCTTTCTTT	CASSHGRQGYAEAFF
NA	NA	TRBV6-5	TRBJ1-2	TGTGCCAGCAGTGAACGGAGCTATGGCTACACCTTC	CASSERSYGYTF
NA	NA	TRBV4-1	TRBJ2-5	TGCGCCAGCAGCCAAGTCGTGTCCGAGACCCAGTACTTC	CASSQVVSETQYF
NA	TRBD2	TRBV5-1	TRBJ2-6	TGCGCCAGCAGCTCACTAGCGGGAGGCAGTAGTGGGGCCAACGTCCTGACTTTC	CASSSLAGGSSGANVLTF
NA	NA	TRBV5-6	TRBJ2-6	TGTGCCAGCAGTCGTTTGGGAGGTTTCTTGGCCAACGTCCTGACTTTC	CASSRLGGFLANVLTF
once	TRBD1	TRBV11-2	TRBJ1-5	TGTGCCAGCAGCTTAGGCCAGCCCGGACAGGGGAGCAATCAGCCCCAGCATTTT	CASSLGQPGQGSNQPQHF
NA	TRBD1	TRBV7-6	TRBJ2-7	TGTGCCAGCAGCTTTATAGGGGACAGGGATGTCCTAGGGCAGTACTTC	CASSFIGDRDVLGQYF
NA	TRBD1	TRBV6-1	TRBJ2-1	TGTGCCAGCAGTATAGACAGGGGGCAAGGAGAGCAGTTCTTC	CASSIDRGQGEQFF
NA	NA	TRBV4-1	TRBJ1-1	TGCGCCAGCAGCCAAGAATCGCACACCCCGAGGGCTGAAGCTTTCTTT	CASSQESHTPRAEAFF
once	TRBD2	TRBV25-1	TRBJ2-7	TGTGCCAGCAGTGAATACGGCGGGAGGGGGACCTACGAGCAGTACTTC	CASSEYGGRGTYEQYF
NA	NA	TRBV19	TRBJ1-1	TGTGCCAGTTCTCCCAACGGGAACACTGAAGCTTTCTTT	CASSPNGNTEAFF
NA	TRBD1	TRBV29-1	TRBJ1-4	TGCAGCGGGACGCAGGGGGCGACTAATGAAAAACTGTTTTTT	CSGTQGATNEKLFF
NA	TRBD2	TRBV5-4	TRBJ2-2	TGTGCCAGCAGCTTGGGACATAGCGGGTCGAACACCGGGGAGCTGTTTTTT	CASSLGHSGSNTGELFF
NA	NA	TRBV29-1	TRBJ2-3	TGCAGCGTTGAAGGGTCCACCGCCGGGTATACGCAGTATTTT	CSVEGSTAGYTQYF
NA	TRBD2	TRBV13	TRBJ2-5	TGTGCCAGCAGCACTAGGACTAGCGGGCAAGAGACCCAGTACTTC	CASSTRTSGQETQYF
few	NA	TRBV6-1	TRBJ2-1	TGTGCCAGCAGTGTATGGGGGCAAAGCTCCTACAATGAGCAGTTCTTC	CASSVWGQSSYNEQFF